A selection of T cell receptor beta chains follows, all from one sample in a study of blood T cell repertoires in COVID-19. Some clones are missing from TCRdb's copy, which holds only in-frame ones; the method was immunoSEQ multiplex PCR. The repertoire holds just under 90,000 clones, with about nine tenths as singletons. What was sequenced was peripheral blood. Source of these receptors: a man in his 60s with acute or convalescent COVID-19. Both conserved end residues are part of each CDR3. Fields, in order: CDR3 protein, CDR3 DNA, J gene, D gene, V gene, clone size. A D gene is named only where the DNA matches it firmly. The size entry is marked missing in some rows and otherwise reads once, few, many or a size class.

CDR3 protein: CASSYEQAGNTIYF
CDR3 DNA: TGTGCCAGCAGTTATGAACAGGCTGGAAACACCATATATTTT
J gene: TRBJ1-3
D gene: NA
V gene: TRBV6-8
clone size: once

CDR3 protein: CASSLFTGGYTDTQYF
CDR3 DNA: TGTGCCAGCAGCTTGTTCACAGGGGGCTACACAGATACGCAGTATTTT
J gene: TRBJ2-3
D gene: TRBD1
V gene: TRBV5-4
clone size: NA

CDR3 protein: CASSLQGARSSYNSPLHF
CDR3 DNA: TGTGCCAGCAGTCTACAGGGGGCGCGTAGTTCCTATAATTCACCCCTCCACTTT
J gene: TRBJ1-6
D gene: TRBD1
V gene: TRBV27
clone size: few

CDR3 protein: CASRAGGPMNEQFF
CDR3 DNA: TGTGCCAGCAGAGCGGGGGGGCCTATGAATGAGCAGTTCTTC
J gene: TRBJ2-1
D gene: TRBD2
V gene: TRBV6-5
clone size: NA

CDR3 protein: CASSQAVLGRDHEQYF
CDR3 DNA: TGTGCCAGCAGCCAAGCTGTCTTGGGCAGGGATCACGAGCAGTACTTC
J gene: TRBJ2-7
D gene: NA
V gene: TRBV3-1/TRBV3-2
clone size: NA

CDR3 protein: CASSLATIATNEKLFF
CDR3 DNA: TGTGCCAGCAGCTTAGCTACAATTGCAACTAATGAAAAACTGTTTTTT
J gene: TRBJ1-4
D gene: NA
V gene: TRBV7-6
clone size: NA

CDR3 protein: CASSPIGDPGDEQFF
CDR3 DNA: TGCGCCAGCAGCCCAATTGGGGACCCAGGGGATGAGCAGTTCTTC
J gene: TRBJ2-1
D gene: NA
V gene: TRBV5-1
clone size: NA

CDR3 protein: CASSLEGGNQPQHF
CDR3 DNA: TGTGCCAGCAGCTTAGAGGGGGGGAATCAGCCCCAGCATTTT
J gene: TRBJ1-5
D gene: NA
V gene: TRBV7-8
clone size: NA

CDR3 protein: CSAPTGNTIYF
CDR3 DNA: TGCAGTGCCCCGACAGGAAACACCATATATTTT
J gene: TRBJ1-3
D gene: NA
V gene: TRBV20-1
clone size: NA

CDR3 protein: CASSQDAVEPQHF
CDR3 DNA: TGTGCCAGCAGCCAAGATGCGGTAGAGCCCCAGCATTTT
J gene: TRBJ1-5
D gene: NA
V gene: TRBV4-2
clone size: NA

CDR3 protein: CASRNGLAGSYEQYF
CDR3 DNA: TGTGCCAGCAGGAACGGACTAGCGGGATCCTACGAGCAGTACTTC
J gene: TRBJ2-7
D gene: TRBD2
V gene: TRBV13
clone size: NA

CDR3 protein: CASSQGTGVVWYGYTF
CDR3 DNA: TGTGCCAGCAGCCAGGGGACAGGGGTAGTGTGGTATGGCTACACCTTC
J gene: TRBJ1-2
D gene: TRBD1
V gene: TRBV3-1/TRBV3-2
clone size: few

CDR3 protein: CASSLSWASTTNEKLFF
CDR3 DNA: TGCGCCAGCAGCTTGAGCTGGGCAAGTACAACTAATGAAAAACTGTTTTTT
J gene: TRBJ1-4
D gene: NA
V gene: TRBV5-1
clone size: NA

CDR3 protein: CATSDPRQGNTEAFF
CDR3 DNA: TGTGCCACCAGTGATCCTCGGCAGGGAAACACTGAAGCTTTCTTT
J gene: TRBJ1-1
D gene: NA
V gene: TRBV24-1
clone size: NA

CDR3 protein: CASSLGDSYYEQYF
CDR3 DNA: TGCGCCAGCAGCCTGGGGGACTCGTACTACGAGCAGTACTTC
J gene: TRBJ2-7
D gene: NA
V gene: TRBV5-1
clone size: NA

CDR3 protein: CAWSGLAGHEQFF
CDR3 DNA: TGTGCCTGGAGTGGACTAGCGGGTCATGAGCAGTTCTTC
J gene: TRBJ2-1
D gene: TRBD2
V gene: TRBV30
clone size: NA

CDR3 protein: CASKTLNYGYTF
CDR3 DNA: TGTGCCAGTAAGACACTTAACTATGGCTACACCTTC
J gene: TRBJ1-2
D gene: NA
V gene: TRBV6-5
clone size: NA